This TCR beta chain was identified in a study of blood T cell repertoires in COVID-19. The germline V gene has CDR1 MNHNS and CDR2 SASEGT. Trimming left V 2 bases short and J 7 bases short, with 11 bases between. This CDR3 has 14 amino acids. Repertoires were generated with immunoSEQ multiplex PCR, while TCRdb's copy carries only in-frame clones and drops some. The table includes over 150,000 clones, approximately 85% detected once. Sequenced input: peripheral blood. The receptor was derived from an elderly man with COVID-19, enrolled during active disease. The chain employs TRBV6-1 and TRBJ1-4; D remains ambiguous. This CDR3 is CASSEYGLVEKLFF. CDR3 DNA: TGTGCCAGCAGTGAATATGGGCTGGTTGAAAAACTGTTTTTT.